This T cell receptor (beta chain) was recovered during a study of T-cell reconstitution after alpha-beta-depleted transplantation in children. Points from the study as a whole: T-cell numbers and diversity one year post-transplant derived largely from freshly generated T cells. The origin of alpha-beta T cells about two months after transplant was reportedly several hundred expanded graft clones.

A note on this clonotype: The antigen remains undetermined. A much larger clone sits a single nucleotide away, making a read error possible.

CDR1 is LGHNA, CDR2 YNFKEQ, per germline. Between the trimmed V and J ends, which lost 0 bases and 6 bases, there was a span of 6 bases. The CDR3 contains 12 residues. Unique molecular identifiers were incorporated during preparation of the TCRbeta library. MiXCR was run by TCRdb on the PCR reads, yielding one entry per CDR3 protein. Among 150,000 to 250,000 distinct CDR3 sequences listed, 6.3% were seen once. The rearrangement joins TRBV4-2 to TRBJ2-7; D not resolved. The specimen comprised PBMCs, sampled before TCRalphabeta/CD19-depleted stem cell transplant. This clonotype was sampled from a girl less than two years old with combined immunodeficiency, due to receive a stem cell transplant. The CDR3 sequence is CASSQEQSEQYF. As DNA, the CDR3 is TGTGCCAGCAGCCAAGAACAGAGCGAGCAGTACTTC.